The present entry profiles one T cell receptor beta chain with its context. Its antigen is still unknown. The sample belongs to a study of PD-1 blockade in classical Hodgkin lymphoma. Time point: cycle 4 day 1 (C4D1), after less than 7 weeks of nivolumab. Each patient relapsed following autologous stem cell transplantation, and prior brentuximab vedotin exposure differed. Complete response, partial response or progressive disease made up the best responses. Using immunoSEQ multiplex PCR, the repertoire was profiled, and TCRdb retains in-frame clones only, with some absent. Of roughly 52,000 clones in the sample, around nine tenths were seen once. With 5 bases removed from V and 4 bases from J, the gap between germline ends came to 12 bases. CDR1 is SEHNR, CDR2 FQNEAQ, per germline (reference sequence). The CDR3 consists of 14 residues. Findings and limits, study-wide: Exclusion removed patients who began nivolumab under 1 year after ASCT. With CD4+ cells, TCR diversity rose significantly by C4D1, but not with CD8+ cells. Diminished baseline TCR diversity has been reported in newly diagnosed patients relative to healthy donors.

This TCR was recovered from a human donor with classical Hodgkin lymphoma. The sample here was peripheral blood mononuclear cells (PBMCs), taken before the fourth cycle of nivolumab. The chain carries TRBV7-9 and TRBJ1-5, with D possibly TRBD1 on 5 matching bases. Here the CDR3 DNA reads TGTGCCAGCAGCGCCAGGGCGGGGAATCAGCCCCAGCATTTT. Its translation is CASSARAGNQPQHF. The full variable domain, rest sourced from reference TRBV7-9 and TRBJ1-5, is DTGVSQNPRHKITKRGQNVTFRCDPISEHNRLYWYRQTLGQGPEFLTYFQNEAQLEKSRLLSDRFSAERPKGSFSTLEIQRTEQGDSAMYLCASSARAGNQPQHFGDGTRLSIL.